This T cell receptor beta chain was identified during a study of blood T cell repertoires in COVID-19. Study-wide background: Specimens from acute and convalescent COVID-19 originated in the United States, Italy and Spain. Sample material is recorded as cDNA or gDNA derived from T cells, B-cell-depleted T cells, or PBMCs.

Germline V CDR1 and CDR2: SGHNT, YYREEE (reference sequence). This CDR3 region has 15 residues. The ends lost 4 bases at V and 7 bases at J; junction bases unmatched: 10. Per the authors' pipeline: Amplified reference gene primers provided the basis for estimating nucleated cell counts. Using immunoSEQ multiplex PCR, the repertoire was profiled, and TCRdb retains in-frame clones only, with some absent. The DNA was the basis for D and trimming; V, J and clone size are from that table. The table lists 180,000 or so clones, 80% of them singletons. This study enrolled people aged about 18 to 100 from about 26 US geographic areas.

The clonotype originates from a man aged 60-69 years who had been exposed to COVID-19. V gene TRBV5-4 combines with J gene TRBJ2-2; the match to TRBD2 covers 7 bases. Specimen: PBMCs or T cells enriched from blood (not recorded which). The CDR3 DNA reads as TGTGCCAGCAGCGTAGCTAGCGGATCAAACGGGGAGCTGTTTTTT. Its protein product is CASSVASGSNGELFF.